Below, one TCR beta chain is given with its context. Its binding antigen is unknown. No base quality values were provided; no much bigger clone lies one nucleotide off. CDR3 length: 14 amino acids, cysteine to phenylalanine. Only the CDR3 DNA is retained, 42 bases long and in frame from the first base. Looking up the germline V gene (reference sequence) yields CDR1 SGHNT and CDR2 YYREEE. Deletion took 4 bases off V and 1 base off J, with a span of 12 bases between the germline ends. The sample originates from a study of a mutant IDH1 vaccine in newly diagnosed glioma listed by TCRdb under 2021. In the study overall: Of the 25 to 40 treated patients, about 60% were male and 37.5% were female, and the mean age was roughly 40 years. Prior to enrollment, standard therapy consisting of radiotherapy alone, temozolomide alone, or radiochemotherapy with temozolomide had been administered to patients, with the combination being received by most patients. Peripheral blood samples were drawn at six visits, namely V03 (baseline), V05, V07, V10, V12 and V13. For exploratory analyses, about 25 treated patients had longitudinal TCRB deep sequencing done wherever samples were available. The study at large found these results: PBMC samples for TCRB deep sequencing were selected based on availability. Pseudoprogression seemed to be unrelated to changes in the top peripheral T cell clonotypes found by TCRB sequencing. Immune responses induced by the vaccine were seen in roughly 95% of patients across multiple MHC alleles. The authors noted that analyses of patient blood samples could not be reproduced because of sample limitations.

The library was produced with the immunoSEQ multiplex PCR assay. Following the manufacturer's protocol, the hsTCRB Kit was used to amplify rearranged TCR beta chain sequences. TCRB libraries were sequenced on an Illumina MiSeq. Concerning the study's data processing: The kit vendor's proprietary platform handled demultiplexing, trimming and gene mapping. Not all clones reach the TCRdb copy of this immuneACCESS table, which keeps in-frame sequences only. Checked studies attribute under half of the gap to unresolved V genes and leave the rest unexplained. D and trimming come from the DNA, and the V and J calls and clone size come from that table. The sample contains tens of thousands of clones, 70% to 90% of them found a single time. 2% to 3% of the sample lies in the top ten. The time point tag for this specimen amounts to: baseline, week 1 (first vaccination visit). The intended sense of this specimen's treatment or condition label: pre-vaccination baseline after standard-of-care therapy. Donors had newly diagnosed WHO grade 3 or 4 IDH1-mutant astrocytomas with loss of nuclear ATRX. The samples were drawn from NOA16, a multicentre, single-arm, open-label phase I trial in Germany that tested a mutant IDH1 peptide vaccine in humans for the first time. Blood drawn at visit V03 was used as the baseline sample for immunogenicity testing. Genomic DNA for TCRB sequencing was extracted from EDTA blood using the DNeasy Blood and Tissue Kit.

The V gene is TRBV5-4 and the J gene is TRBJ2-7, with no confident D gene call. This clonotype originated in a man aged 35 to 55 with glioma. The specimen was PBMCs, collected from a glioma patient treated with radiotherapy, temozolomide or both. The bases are TGTGCCAGCAGCCCCCCCCCTCCATCCTACGAGCAGTACTTC. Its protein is CASSPPPPSYEQYF.